Detailed here is one T cell receptor beta chain. This specimen comes from a study of cytomegalovirus exposure and HLA in healthy donors. V was pared by 7 bases and J by 5 bases, with 17 bases between. Germline V lookup: CDR1 MDHEN, CDR2 SYDVKM. The CDR3 runs to 14 residues. In the PCR, 60 Vbeta and 13 Jbeta primers were used. Here immunoSEQ multiplex PCR was the method, and the copy in TCRdb shows in-frame clones only, minus some. The sample carries roughly 150,000 clones, around 76% recorded once. The rearrangement joins TRBV28 to TRBJ2-5, with a weak D call TRBD1 (6 bases). The sequencing sample was made of PBMCs. The receptor's source is a man in his forties in good health and CMV-seronegative. The CDR3 sequence: CASTIYREGETQYF. The CDR3 coding sequence is TGTGCCAGCACTATATACAGGGAAGGGGAGACCCAGTACTTC.